What follows describes a single T cell receptor beta chain. This sample is drawn from a study of T-cell memory formation after mild COVID-19. J gave up 3 bases and V 9 bases, and 11 bases lay outside the gene matches. Germline V gene sequence: CDR1 MNHEY, CDR2 SVGEGT. This CDR3 has 14 amino acids. TCRdb ran MiXCR on the 5' RACE reads and lists one entry per CDR3 protein. The sample records approximately 350,000 distinct CDR3 sequences, 25% to 30% being singletons. The sequencing sample was made of PBMCs or a T cell subset sorted from them (not recorded which). This chain links TRBV6-2 or TRBV6-3 with TRBJ2-7, with 7 bases matching TRBD1. This TCR was recovered from an adult woman who had mild COVID-19 (a few samples of this study predate the infection). Cell type and time point are not known. DNA of the CDR3: TGTGCCAGTAGGGGCACAGGGGCCGTCTACGAGCAGTACTTC. It encodes CASRGTGAVYEQYF.